Listed below are T cell receptor beta chains from one sample, sequenced in a study of T cells in Graves' hyperthyroidism and ophthalmopathy. TCRdb redid the calling of the multiplex PCR reads with MiXCR, one entry per CDR3 protein. Of around 450,000 distinct CDR3 sequences in the sample, more than 15% were seen once. The sequenced sample consisted of blood. Receptors were obtained from a woman between 18 and 30 years old with Graves' hyperthyroidism. Both conserved end residues are part of each CDR3.

TRBJ1-1,TRBV20-1,10,CRGMNTEAFF
TRBJ2-2,TRBV7-3,21,CASSTRVGGTGGFPNTGELFF
TRBJ2-7,TRBV30,11,CAWSLAHEQYF
TRBJ2-7,TRBV7-2,14,CASSLAWRSYEQYF
TRBJ1-6,TRBV19,14,CASSWGRHNSPLHF
TRBJ2-7,TRBV11-2,14,CASTRNSGDYEQYF
TRBJ2-3,TRBV5-8,17,CASSNGGDSLSTDTQYF
TRBJ1-5,TRBV19,14,CASSSGAGSQPQHF
TRBJ2-4,TRBV7-2,14,CASSAPGQGNIQYF
TRBJ2-1,TRBV7-3,18,CASSLAGLAGSGDNEQFF